The 17 T cell receptor beta chains presented below share a single source sample, sequenced in a study of shared clonotypes between healthy human individuals. Sequenced by immunoSEQ multiplex PCR; TCRdb stores in-frame clones only, minus some. The data contain 1.6 million or so clones, around 97% of them singletons. The material sequenced was naive CD4+ T cells sorted from blood. Subset meaning: CD45RA+ positively selected. The receptors originated from a young man in good health.

This rearrangement joins TRBV29-1 to TRBJ2-3; tentatively, D is TRBD2 (5 bases). The germline CDR1 and CDR2 sequences are SQVTM and ANQGSEA. The CDR3 totals 14 residues. V dropped 7 bases and J dropped 2 bases, with 16 bases sitting between them. CDR3 coding DNA: TGCAGCGCAGTTTGGAGGCTCCTCACAGATACGCAGTATTTT. Translated, it gives CSAVWRLLTDTQYF.

This clone was recorded only once. The chain joins TRBV5-6 to TRBJ2-1, with TRBD1 as a possible D gene (5 bases). V lost 0 bases, J lost 5 bases, and 12 bases lay in between. The CDR3 has 15 residues. Germline V CDR1 and CDR2: SGHDT, YYEEEE. CDR3 in DNA: TGTGCCAGCAGCTTGGTGAACAGGCTGAACAATGAGCAGTTCTTC. Its translation: CASSLVNRLNNEQFF.

The chain carries TRBV7-3 and TRBJ2-2, with unresolved D. V lost 5 bases and J lost 6, with 13 bases in between. Per germline, CDR1 SGHTA and CDR2 FQGTGA. The CDR3 spans 14 residues. The CDR3 bases are TGTGCCAGCAGCCCCTTCTTGCTCTCCGGGGAGCTGTTTTTT. Encoded protein: CASSPFLLSGELFF.

V and J are TRBV5-1 and TRBJ2-5; D is possibly TRBD1 (6 bases). The CDR3 contains 15 residues. CDR1 and CDR2 (germline): SGHRS, YFSETQ. The germline V and J ends were trimmed by 4 bases and 4 bases, with 17 bases remaining between them. In DNA, the CDR3 is TGCGCCAGCAGCCCGACAGGCTCCGAGGGAGAGACCCAGTACTTC. Translating it yields CASSPTGSEGETQYF.

The V gene is TRBV7-2, the J gene TRBJ2-7; D is unclear. The CDR3 length is 17 residues. Trimming took off 4 bases at V and 3 bases at J, with 22 bases between the two ends. Germline-derived CDR1 and CDR2 are SGHTA and FQGNSA. The CDR3 DNA is TGTGCCAGCAGCTCCCCGCCCCAAGGTGGTAGAGGCTACGAGCAGTACTTC. Its translation: CASSSPPQGGRGYEQYF.

V gene TRBV18 combines with J gene TRBJ1-4; D is ambiguous. The CDR3 consists of 17 residues. The ends were cut back, 3 bases at V and 6 bases at J, with 20 bases in the middle. The germline gives CDR1 KGHSH, CDR2 LQKENI. The CDR3 DNA follows: TGTGCCAGCTCACCCCGATACCCGGCGGGAGTGGATGAAAAACTGTTTTTT. Protein sequence: CASSPRYPAGVDEKLFF.

DNA for the CDR3: TGTGCCAGCTCGGGGGTAGCGGGGAACACCGGGGAGCTGTTTTTT. Amino acid sequence: CASSGVAGNTGELFF. V gene TRBV2 combines with J gene TRBJ2-2, with TRBD2 identical over 7 bases. The germline V gene encodes CDR1 SNHLY and CDR2 FYNNEI. V dropped 8 bases and J dropped 1; count of bases not matched to a gene: 7. There are 15 residues in the CDR3.

The J gene is TRBJ2-7, the V gene TRBV5-1, with D perhaps TRBD1 or TRBD2 (5 bases each). The V end lost 4 bases, the J end lost 4 bases, and 21 bases lay between the germline ends. There are 16 residues in the CDR3. The germline gives CDR1 SGHRS, CDR2 YFSETQ. The CDR3 bases are TGCGCCAGCAGCCCGGTTGTTGGGACGGGCGCGTACGAGCAGTACTTC. Translated, it gives CASSPVVGTGAYEQYF.

The chain combines TRBV6-5 with TRBJ2-3; D uncertain. This CDR3 spans 16 amino acids. V was pared by 4 bases and J by 2 bases, with 16 bases between. Germline V gene data show CDR1 as MNHEY and CDR2 as SVGAGI. This chain's CDR3 is CASSLRASRTTDTQYF. The CDR3 DNA reads TGTGCCAGCAGTTTACGGGCCAGCAGAACCACAGATACGCAGTATTTT.

The chain couples TRBV15 to TRBJ1-4, with 7 positions matching TRBD1. CDR3 length: 21 residues. Germline loops: CDR1 LNHNV, CDR2 YYDKDF (reference sequence). V was clipped by 0 bases and J by 8 bases; unmatched bases: 24. The CDR3 is CATSREGRGTGGSDSGEKLFF. Here the CDR3 DNA reads TGTGCCACCAGCAGAGAGGGCAGGGGGACGGGAGGGAGCGACTCAGGCGAAAAACTGTTTTTT.

V usage is TRBV7-6 and J usage is TRBJ2-7; a possible D gene is TRBD2 (5 bases). Germline V gives CDR1 SGHVS, CDR2 FNYEAQ. V was pared by 1 base and J by 12 bases, with 19 bases between. The CDR3 totals 14 residues. The CDR3 loop is CASSLGANSETGYF. The CDR3 region has the DNA TGTGCCAGCAGCTTAGGAGCAAATAGCGAGACGGGGTACTTC.

The V and J genes are TRBV6-5 and TRBJ2-7, with D unresolved. The CDR3 contains 13 residues. The V end was cut by 0 bases, the J end by 4 bases, with 7 bases between. Germline CDR1 and CDR2: MNHEY and SVGAGI. The CDR3 nucleotides are TGTGCCAGCAGTTACTCGCCCCTTTACGAGCAGTACTTC. It encodes CASSYSPLYEQYF.

This sequence joins TRBV5-1 and TRBJ2-5; D is ambiguous. CDR3 length: 17 residues. V was shortened by 0 bases and J by 4 bases, with 19 bases between the two germline ends. In germline, CDR1 is SGHRS, CDR2 YFSETQ. The CDR3 reads CASSLGALGGMRETQYF. The CDR3 DNA follows: TGCGCCAGCAGCTTGGGGGCCTTAGGTGGGATGAGAGAGACCCAGTACTTC.

This clone appeared once. In DNA, the CDR3 is TGTGCCAGCAGCTTCAGCTACGAGCAGTACTTC. Translation: CASSFSYEQYF. The rearrangement links TRBV4-2 to TRBJ2-7; D remains ambiguous. Germline assignment: CDR1 LGHNA and CDR2 YNFKEQ. Trimming took 5 bases from V and 3 from J, leaving 5 bases between them. The CDR3 is made up of 11 amino acids.

The chain employs TRBV7-3 and TRBJ2-1, with D perhaps TRBD2 (7 bases). V lost 5 bases and J lost 4, with 15 bases in between. Per the germline V gene, CDR1 is SGHTA and CDR2 is FQGTGA. The CDR3 sequence is 15 residues long. The CDR3 loop is CASSPLGGVYNEQFF. Here the CDR3 DNA reads TGTGCCAGCAGCCCGCTAGGGGGGGTTTACAATGAGCAGTTCTTC. The whole variable domain, remainder taken from reference TRBV7-3 and TRBJ2-1, is GAGVSQTPSNKVTEKGKYVELRCDPISGHTALYWYRQSLGQGPEFLIYFQGTGAADDSGLPNDRFFAVRPEGSVSTLKIQRTERGDSAVYLCASSPLGGVYNEQFFGPGTRLTVL.

The rearrangement uses TRBV27 and TRBJ1-2; no clear D. CDR3 size: 11 residues. The germline CDR1 and CDR2 sequences are MNHEY and SMNVEV (reference sequence). Trimming pared 8 bases from V and 1 base from J, leaving 5 bases between. This CDR3 is CASGRNYGYTF. The CDR3 nucleotides read TGTGCCAGCGGGCGTAACTATGGCTACACCTTC.

The genes are TRBV9 and TRBJ1-3; D is possibly TRBD1 (6 bases). Germline lookup yields CDR1 SGDLS and CDR2 YYNGEE. The CDR3 covers 15 residues. V lost 0 bases and J lost 8, with 15 bases in between. The CDR3 sequence: CASSVGGGQGDTIYF. In DNA form, the CDR3 reads TGTGCCAGCAGCGTAGGTGGGGGCCAAGGAGACACCATATATTTT.